This entry lists 22 T cell receptor beta chains sequenced from one sample in a study of cytomegalovirus exposure and HLA in healthy donors. With 60 Vbeta and 13 Jbeta primers, the PCR was carried out. Assay: immunoSEQ multiplex PCR; the TCRdb copy retains only in-frame clones and omits some. The table includes about 160,000 clones, around 72% detected once. Input material: PBMCs. The source is a middle-aged man in good health and CMV-seronegative.

The chain joins TRBV5-1 to TRBJ2-3, with TRBD2 identical over 13 bases. The V gene's germline CDR1 is SGHRS and CDR2 YFSETQ. J lost 1 base, V lost 7 bases, and 0 bases had no gene match. This CDR3 is built from 14 residues. CDR3 sequence: CASGLAGGTDTQYF. As DNA, the CDR3 is TGCGCCAGCGGACTAGCGGGGGGCACAGATACGCAGTATTTT.

This clone was counted a few times. V usage is TRBV5-1 and J usage is TRBJ2-5, with D possibly matching TRBD1 (6 bases). This CDR3 is 14 amino acids long. V dropped 3 bases and J dropped 1 base, with 10 bases sitting between them. CDR1 is SGHRS and CDR2 is YFSETQ in the germline V gene. The CDR3 sequence is CASSSGQIQETQYF. DNA for the CDR3: TGCGCCAGCAGCTCCGGACAGATCCAAGAGACCCAGTACTTC.

The V and J genes are TRBV27 and TRBJ1-4; the D gene is possibly TRBD1 (5 bases). Germline-derived CDR1 and CDR2 are MNHEY and SMNVEV (reference sequence). Trimming removed 2 bases at V and 7 bases at J, with 11 bases between. The CDR3 contains 14 residues. The CDR3 DNA reads as TGTGCCAGCAGTTTACAAGCCAGGGCTGAAAAACTGTTTTTT. It codes for CASSLQARAEKLFF.

The chain has TRBV5-1 and TRBJ2-5; 8 nucleotides agree with TRBD1. The CDR3 is 16 amino acids. From germline, CDR1 is SGHRS and CDR2 YFSETQ. V shed 2 bases and J 4 bases; nucleotides not matched to a gene: 10. CDR3 sequence: CASSLTTGAGVETQYF. CDR3 in DNA: TGCGCCAGCAGCTTAACGACAGGGGCAGGAGTAGAGACCCAGTACTTC.

This clone has more than one count but fewer than ten. The CDR3 DNA reads TGCGCCAGCAGCCAAGGGGGACAGACGAACTATGGCTACACCTTC. This sequence encodes CASSQGGQTNYGYTF. The chain combines TRBV4-1 with TRBJ1-2; TRBD1 aligns across 7 bases. V shed 1 base and J 2 bases; nucleotides not matched to a gene: 4. This CDR3 comprises 15 residues. In germline, CDR1 is MGHRA, CDR2 YSYEKL.

This clone appeared a single time. The V and J genes are TRBV5-1 and TRBJ1-2, with 10 nucleotides matching TRBD1. V lost 3 bases, J lost 7 bases, and 6 bases stayed unmatched. The CDR3 has 14 amino acids. Germline V lookup: CDR1 SGHRS, CDR2 YFSETQ. This CDR3 reads CASSYLDRGSGYTF. The CDR3 nucleotides read TGCGCCAGCAGCTATTTGGACAGGGGGAGTGGCTACACCTTC.

The J gene is TRBJ2-7, the V gene TRBV5-6; the D gene is possibly TRBD1 (5 bases). V lost 2 bases and J lost 6, with 6 bases in between. Germline CDR1 is SGHDT and CDR2 is YYEEEE. The CDR3 totals 11 residues. CDR3: CASSFRVEQYF. CDR3 coding DNA: TGTGCCAGCAGCTTCAGGGTCGAGCAGTACTTC.

The chain employs TRBV4-1 and TRBJ1-4, with TRBD1 identical over 8 bases. V trimming: 5 bases; J trimming: 8 bases; junction bases outside the gene matches: 4. Germline V gene data show CDR1 as MGHRA and CDR2 as YSYEKL. The CDR3 consists of 13 residues. Written as DNA, the CDR3 is TGCGCCAGCAGCACCCGACAGGGGGAAAAACTGTTTTTT. Translation gives CASSTRQGEKLFF.

DNA for the CDR3: TGCGCCAGCGGGGACCCAGGACTAGCGGGGGGCAGGGATACGCAGTATTTT. Translated: CASGDPGLAGGRDTQYF. V is TRBV10-2 and J is TRBJ2-3; 14 positions agree with TRBD2. The germline V gene encodes CDR1 WSHSY and CDR2 SAAADI. The CDR3 is made up of 17 amino acids. After removal of 8 bases from V and 6 bases from J, the junction contained 13 bases not matched to a gene.

In the case of this clone: Within the sample, other DNA sequences also encode this same CDR3. The gene calls are TRBV6-1 and TRBJ1-1; D ambiguous. V was pared by 2 bases and J by 1 base, with 5 bases between. Germline V gene data show CDR1 as MNHNS and CDR2 as SASEGT. The CDR3 loop spans 13 amino acids. The CDR3 region is CASSENRNTEAFF. CDR3 DNA: TGTGCCAGCAGTGAAAATAGGAACACTGAAGCTTTCTTT.

V gene TRBV4-3 combines with J gene TRBJ1-4; D perhaps matches TRBD1 (5 bases). The CDR3 length is 16 residues. V was cut by 3 bases and J by 4 bases, with 15 bases left in between. CDR1 is LGHNA and CDR2 is YSLEER in the germline V gene. The CDR3 coding sequence is TGCGCCAGCAGCCAGCGGCCAGGGAAGAATAATGAAAAACTGTTTTTT. Encoded protein: CASSQRPGKNNEKLFF.

The V gene is TRBV5-1, the J gene TRBJ2-7, with a tentative D call TRBD2 (7 bases). Germline lookup yields CDR1 SGHRS and CDR2 YFSETQ. The CDR3 totals 17 residues. With 6 bases removed from V and 2 bases from J, the gap between germline ends came to 24 bases. The CDR3, as DNA: TGCGCCAGCACCCCGACTCCCCCCGGGGGGCCGACCTACGAGCAGTACTTC. Its translation: CASTPTPPGGPTYEQYF.

This chain connects TRBV19 to TRBJ2-6; 9 bases are a match to TRBD2. V lost 5 bases, J lost 2 bases, and 10 bases stayed unmatched. CDR3 length equals 18 residues. Germline V gives CDR1 LNHDA, CDR2 SQIVND (reference sequence). Written as DNA, the CDR3 is TGTGCCAGTAGTCCCGGGCGGGGGGGACCGGCTGGGGCCAACGTCCTGACTTTC. Translated: CASSPGRGGPAGANVLTF.

This chain's CDR3 is CASSLWGQGVSSYTF. In DNA form, the CDR3 reads TGCGCCAGCAGCTTGTGGGGACAGGGTGTTTCGAGCTACACCTTC. This chain joins TRBV5-1 and TRBJ1-2, with 9 positions matching TRBD1. The CDR3 contains 15 residues. Germline loops: CDR1 SGHRS, CDR2 YFSETQ. V lost 1 base, J lost 9 bases, and 10 bases stayed unmatched. The whole variable domain, remainder taken from reference TRBV5-1 and TRBJ1-2, is KAGVTQTPRYLIKTRGQQVTLSCSPISGHRSVSWYQQTPGQGLQFLFEYFSETQRNKGNFPGRFSGRQFSNSRSEMNVSTLELGDSALYLCASSLWGQGVSSYTFGSGTRLTVV.

The chain carries TRBV18 and TRBJ2-2, with TRBD1 as a possible D gene (6 bases). V was shortened by 4 bases and J by 4 bases, with 10 bases between the two germline ends. The V gene's germline CDR1 is KGHSH and CDR2 LQKENI. The CDR3 loop spans 14 amino acids. As DNA, the CDR3 is TGTGCCAGCTCACGGCAGGGGAGCACCGGGGAGCTGTTTTTT. It translates to CASSRQGSTGELFF.

V and J are TRBV6-6 and TRBJ2-7, with TRBD2 as a possible D gene (6 bases). In germline, CDR1 is MNHNY, CDR2 SVGAGI (reference sequence). V lost 6 bases and J lost 4, with 16 bases in between. CDR3 length equals 14 residues. The DNA of the CDR3 is TGTGCCAGCAGCAAAATCGGGACTTCTTACGAGCAGTACTTC. Protein product: CASSKIGTSYEQYF.

The gene calls are TRBV15 and TRBJ2-5, with 7 bases matching TRBD1. This CDR3 comprises 15 residues. Germline V gene lookup returns CDR1 LNHNV and CDR2 YYDKDF (reference sequence). V was clipped by 1 base and J by 7 bases; unmatched bases: 9. The CDR3: CATSRAGQTKRTQYF. The CDR3 DNA is TGTGCCACCAGCAGAGCGGGACAGACCAAGAGGACCCAGTACTTC.

The chain recombines TRBV2 with TRBJ2-5; 8 bases align to TRBD2. The germline CDR1 and CDR2 sequences are SNHLY and FYNNEI. The junction had 3 bases not matched to a gene; V was cut back by 7 bases and J by 2 bases. The CDR3 is 13 amino acids. The CDR3: CASKGLDQETQYF. CDR3 DNA sequence: TGTGCCAGCAAGGGACTAGATCAAGAGACCCAGTACTTC.

V gene TRBV6-5 combines with J gene TRBJ2-5; weak D call: TRBD1 (6 bases). The end of the DNA fits TRBJ2-7 better, so the J call may be wrong. This CDR3 is built from 15 residues. In germline, CDR1 is MNHEY, CDR2 SVGAGI. CDR3 DNA: TGTGCCAGCAGTTACGATTCCACAGGGCTCTACGAGCAGTACTTC. This sequence encodes CASSYDSTGLYEQYF.

A few counts support this clone. At the DNA level, this CDR3 is encoded by other sequences in the same sample as well. The chain combines TRBV7-9 with TRBJ1-1, with D tentatively TRBD1 (5 bases). This CDR3 has 14 residues. V was trimmed by 5 bases and J by 3 bases, leaving 13 bases between them. From germline, CDR1 is SEHNR and CDR2 FQNEAQ (reference sequence). CDR3 nucleotide sequence: TGTGCCAGCAGCCCCCGGCAGGGTGACACTGAAGCTTTCTTT. Translated: CASSPRQGDTEAFF. Supplemented by reference TRBV7-9 and TRBJ1-1, the full variable domain reads DTGVSQNPRHKITKRGQNVTFRCDPISEHNRLYWYRQTLGQGPEFLTYFQNEAQLEKSRLLSDRFSAERPKGSFSTLEIQRTEQGDSAMYLCASSPRQGDTEAFFGQGTRLTVV.

V usage is TRBV6-1 and J usage is TRBJ2-5, with 13 nucleotides matching TRBD2. The DNA end favors TRBJ2-7, so the J call may be wrong. This CDR3 has 14 residues. Per the germline V gene, CDR1 is MNHNS and CDR2 is SASEGT. As DNA, the CDR3 is TGTGCCAGCAGTGAGGGACTAGCGGGGACCGAGCAGTACTTC. Translation: CASSEGLAGTEQYF.

The chain uses TRBV19 and TRBJ1-2, with D hard to call. Trimming pared 4 bases from V and 6 bases from J, leaving 15 bases between. The CDR3 covers 14 residues. CDR1 LNHDA and CDR2 SQIVND come from the germline V gene (reference sequence). The CDR3 loop is CASSTQRLGDGYTF. The CDR3 nucleotides are TGTGCCAGTAGTACTCAGCGCCTGGGAGATGGCTACACCTTC. Complete variable domain (other parts from reference TRBV19 and TRBJ1-2): DGGITQSPKYLFRKEGQNVTLSCEQNLNHDAMYWYRQDPGQGLRLIYYSQIVNDFQKGDIAEGYSVSREKKESFPLTVTSAQKNPTAFYLCASSTQRLGDGYTFGSGTRLTVV.